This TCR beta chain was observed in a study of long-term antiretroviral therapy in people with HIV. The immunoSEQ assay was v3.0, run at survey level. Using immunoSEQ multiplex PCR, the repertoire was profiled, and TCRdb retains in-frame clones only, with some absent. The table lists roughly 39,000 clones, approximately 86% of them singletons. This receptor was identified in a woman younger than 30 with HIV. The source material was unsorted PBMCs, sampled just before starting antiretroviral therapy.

The CDR3 spells CASSLWPPTAYEQYF. The CDR3 DNA reads TGTGCCAGCAGTCTGTGGCCCCCGACAGCCTACGAGCAGTACTTC. This chain joins TRBV27 and TRBJ2-7; possible D gene TRBD1, 5 bases. Germline V gene data show CDR1 as MNHEY and CDR2 as SMNVEV (reference sequence). The CDR3 extends over 15 amino acids. V lost 5 bases and J lost 2, with 16 bases in between.